Each of the 31 T cell receptor beta chains below was sequenced from the same sample in a study of shared clonotypes between healthy human individuals. Libraries were prepared by immunoSEQ multiplex PCR; TCRdb keeps only in-frame clonotypes and omits some of them. The repertoire holds a few million clones, with around 95% as singletons. Sequenced material: naive CD4+ T cells sorted from blood. Subset: CD45RA+ positively selected. These receptors all come from a man in his late teens or twenties in good health.

V gene TRBV2 combines with J gene TRBJ2-7; maybe TRBD2 (5 bases). With 8 bases removed from V and 0 bases from J, the gap between germline ends came to 14 bases. Per germline, CDR1 SNHLY and CDR2 FYNNEI. This CDR3 spans 14 amino acids. The CDR3 sequence is CASRRVTSSYEQYF. CDR3 bases: TGTGCCAGCCGGAGAGTTACTAGCTCCTACGAGCAGTACTTC.

This sequence joins TRBV6-6 and TRBJ2-7, with 8 bases that match TRBD1. The length of the CDR3 is 15 residues. V shed 6 bases and J 3 bases; nucleotides not matched to a gene: 10. The germline gives CDR1 MNHNY, CDR2 SVGAGI (reference sequence). The CDR3 protein is CASRHRDRQDYEQYF. The CDR3 DNA reads as TGTGCCAGCAGACACCGGGACAGGCAAGACTACGAGCAGTACTTC.

This clone showed up just once. The J gene is TRBJ2-3, the V gene TRBV18; weak D call: TRBD1 (7 bases). The CDR3 extends over 17 amino acids. Between the trimmed V and J ends, which lost 4 bases and 1 base, there was a span of 18 bases. Per germline, CDR1 KGHSH and CDR2 LQKENI. CDR3 region: CASSRLPTGTRTDTQYF. DNA for the CDR3: TGTGCCAGCTCACGACTCCCGACAGGGACTCGCACAGATACGCAGTATTTT.

The chain carries TRBV6-5 and TRBJ2-1; 9 bases match TRBD1. V shed 2 bases and J 10 bases; nucleotides not matched to a gene: 6. CDR1 and CDR2 (germline): MNHEY, SVGAGI. The CDR3 covers 14 residues. CDR3 in DNA: TGTGCCAGCAGTTACCCTACAGGGGGCGGGGAGCAGTTCTTC. This codes for CASSYPTGGGEQFF.

With regard to this clone: The same CDR3 is also encoded by other DNA sequences in this sample. This chain connects TRBV6-6 to TRBJ2-7, with unresolved D. The CDR3 consists of 11 residues. Between the trimmed V and J ends, which lost 2 bases and 6 bases, there was a span of 5 bases. From germline, CDR1 is MNHNY and CDR2 SVGAGI (reference sequence). Here the CDR3 DNA reads TGTGCCAGCAGTTACGTGGGCGAGCAGTACTTC. Protein: CASSYVGEQYF.

This chain connects TRBV7-9 to TRBJ1-1, with D perhaps TRBD1 (6 bases). Germline CDR1 is SEHNR and CDR2 is FQNEAQ (reference sequence). This CDR3 contains 14 residues. Trimming removed 1 base from V and 3 bases from J, with 9 bases in between. In DNA, the CDR3 is TGTGCCAGCAGCTTAGTGGGGGCTTACACTGAAGCTTTCTTT. Encoded protein: CASSLVGAYTEAFF.

This chain uses TRBV7-2 with TRBJ2-7, with 7 bases identical to TRBD2. CDR3 length: 15 residues. After removal of 5 bases from V and 0 bases from J, the junction contained 7 bases not matched to a gene. CDR1 SGHTA and CDR2 FQGNSA come from the germline V gene. CDR3 nucleotides: TGTGCCAGCAGCCTTAATAGCGGGTCCTCCTACGAGCAGTACTTC. Translated: CASSLNSGSSYEQYF. The whole variable domain, remainder taken from reference TRBV7-2 and TRBJ2-7, is GAGVSQSPSNKVTEKGKDVELRCDPISGHTALYWYRQSLGQGLEFLIYFQGNSAPDKSGLPSDRFSAERTGGSVSTLTIQRTQQEDSAVYLCASSLNSGSSYEQYFGPGTRLTVT.

The chain employs TRBV30 and TRBJ2-7; D is unclear. This CDR3 region has 13 residues. With 3 bases removed from V and 2 bases from J, the gap between germline ends came to 11 bases. CDR1 is GTSNPN, CDR2 SVGIG, per germline (reference sequence). The CDR3 loop is CAWSSGSPYEQYF. The CDR3 bases are TGTGCCTGGAGCAGTGGCTCTCCCTACGAGCAGTACTTC. Complete variable domain (other parts from reference TRBV30 and TRBJ2-7): SQTIHQWPATLVQPVGSPLSLECTVEGTSNPNLYWYRQAAGRGLQLLFYSVGIGQISSEVPQNLSASRPQDRQFILSSKKLLLSDSGFYLCAWSSGSPYEQYFGPGTRLTVT.

The chain has TRBV19 and TRBJ1-4; D may be TRBD1 (5 bases). The V end was cut by 9 bases, the J end by 8 bases, with 19 bases between. The CDR3 extends over 14 amino acids. Germline V gene lookup returns CDR1 LNHDA and CDR2 SQIVND (reference sequence). The CDR3 nucleotides are TGTGCCAGCCCTTTGGGCCACCAGGGAGAAAAACTGTTTTTT. This sequence encodes CASPLGHQGEKLFF.

The rearrangement uses TRBV29-1 and TRBJ2-5, with D possibly TRBD1 on 5 matching bases. Germline V gene lookup returns CDR1 SQVTM and CDR2 ANQGSEA. Trimming removed 4 bases at V and 1 base at J, with 13 bases between. The CDR3 runs to 14 residues. The CDR3 DNA sequence: TGCAGCGTTGCGAGGCCCAGGGCCCAAGAGACCCAGTACTTC. Amino acids: CSVARPRAQETQYF.

This sequence joins TRBV6-6 and TRBJ2-3; no clear D. V shed 5 bases and J shed 1 base, with 13 bases lying between them. CDR1 and CDR2 from the germline V gene are MNHNY and SVGAGI (reference sequence). The length of the CDR3 is 15 residues. This chain's CDR3 is CASSPKGQRTDTQYF. The CDR3 nucleotides read TGTGCCAGCAGTCCCAAGGGCCAGCGCACAGATACGCAGTATTTT.

V gene TRBV6-1 combines with J gene TRBJ2-4, with 9 bases fitting TRBD2. V gave up 4 bases and J gave up 2 bases; unmatched junction bases: 9. The CDR3 length is 17 residues. Per germline, CDR1 MNHNS and CDR2 SASEGT. Here the CDR3 reads CASSVGAGGPSKNIQYF. CDR3 nucleotides: TGTGCCAGCAGTGTTGGAGCGGGGGGACCTTCCAAAAACATTCAGTACTTC.

The chain combines TRBV6-1 with TRBJ2-1; no clear D gene. CDR3 length: 16 amino acids. The germline V and J ends were trimmed by 0 bases and 0 bases, with 9 bases remaining between them. Germline V gene lookup returns CDR1 MNHNS and CDR2 SASEGT. CDR3 bases: TGTGCCAGCAGTGAAGCTTCAGGATTCTCCTACAATGAGCAGTTCTTC. This encodes CASSEASGFSYNEQFF.

The gene calls are TRBV9 and TRBJ2-2; 8 bases map to TRBD1. The CDR3 extends over 19 amino acids. With V trimmed by 0 bases and J by 5 bases, 15 bases remained unmatched. Germline CDR1 and CDR2: SGDLS and YYNGEE. The CDR3 nucleotides are TGTGCCAGCAGCGTAGCTGGTCCGTGGGGGACAGGTGAAACCGGGGAGCTGTTTTTT. It yields the protein CASSVAGPWGTGETGELFF.

This chain uses TRBV18 with TRBJ2-2, with D perhaps being TRBD1 or TRBD2 (5 bases each). The CDR3 spans 17 residues. Germline V CDR1 and CDR2: KGHSH, LQKENI. V was clipped by 0 bases and J by 3 bases, with 14 bases between them. DNA for the CDR3: TGTGCCAGCTCACCACCTCCCCGGGACCGCTACACCGGGGAGCTGTTTTTT. This gives the protein CASSPPPRDRYTGELFF.

The genes are TRBV7-2 and TRBJ2-3; 11 positions match TRBD2. V lost 5 bases and J lost 1; bases outside the gene matches: 8. From germline, CDR1 is SGHTA and CDR2 FQGNSA. The CDR3 spans 17 residues. The CDR3 DNA follows: TGTGCCAGCAGCCAATTAGTGGGACTAGCGGGCACAGATACGCAGTATTTT. It translates to CASSQLVGLAGTDTQYF.

The V and J genes are TRBV7-9 and TRBJ1-2; 7 bases fit TRBD1. The CDR3 is made up of 13 amino acids. V lost 1 base, J lost 7 bases, and 3 bases stayed unmatched. Germline values: CDR1 SEHNR, CDR2 FQNEAQ (reference sequence). Here the CDR3 DNA reads TGTGCCAGCAGCTTAGTAGGGGGCCGTGGCTACACCTTC. This encodes CASSLVGGRGYTF.

This clone has only a few counts. The rearrangement joins TRBV10-3 to TRBJ1-5; 9 positions match TRBD1. The length of the CDR3 is 14 residues. With 3 bases clipped from V and 6 bases from J, the junction kept 3 bases outside the gene matches. Looked up from germline, CDR1 is ENHRY and CDR2 is SYGVKD. CDR3 sequence: CAISDRTGVQPQHF. CDR3 bases: TGTGCCATCAGTGATAGGACAGGGGTTCAGCCCCAGCATTTT.

With regard to this clone: Distinct nucleotide sequences in the sample also encode this CDR3. V usage is TRBV7-9 and J usage is TRBJ2-1; perhaps TRBD1 as D (6 bases). This CDR3 is built from 15 residues. Trimming left V 1 base short and J 0 bases short, with 7 bases between. The V gene's germline CDR1 is SEHNR and CDR2 FQNEAQ (reference sequence). The CDR3 protein is CASSLGRGSYNEQFF. CDR3 sequence (DNA): TGTGCCAGCAGCTTAGGCAGGGGCTCCTACAATGAGCAGTTCTTC.

This clone has a single count. The chain carries TRBV28 and TRBJ2-1, with D perhaps matching TRBD1 (5 bases). CDR1 is MDHEN and CDR2 is SYDVKM in the germline V gene. V lost 3 bases to trimming and J lost 6 bases, with 15 bases between them. This CDR3 contains 15 residues. This chain's CDR3 is CASSFAGPRGNEQFF. The CDR3 DNA follows: TGTGCCAGCAGTTTTGCAGGGCCCCGAGGCAATGAGCAGTTCTTC.

The V call is TRBV27, the J call TRBJ1-2, with D tentatively TRBD1 (5 bases). Trimming pared 5 bases from V and 7 bases from J, leaving 8 bases between. The CDR3 covers 11 residues. Germline V gene sequence: CDR1 MNHEY, CDR2 SMNVEV (reference sequence). The CDR3 DNA follows: TGTGCCAGCAGTGGGACCCGTGGCTACACCTTC. It encodes CASSGTRGYTF.

The chain is built from TRBV7-9 and TRBJ1-3; perhaps TRBD1 as D (5 bases). The CDR3 is 16 amino acids. The V gene's germline CDR1 is SEHNR and CDR2 FQNEAQ (reference sequence). The V end was cut by 0 bases, the J end by 0 bases, with 9 bases between. Here the CDR3 reads CASSLATGPSGNTIYF. The DNA for the CDR3 is TGTGCCAGCAGCTTAGCGACGGGACCCTCTGGAAACACCATATATTTT.

The chain has TRBV7-9 and TRBJ2-1; D might be TRBD2 (5 bases). Trimming stripped 10 bases from V and 5 bases from J, with 18 bases between. CDR3 length equals 14 residues. CDR1 and CDR2 from the germline V gene are SEHNR and FQNEAQ (reference sequence). In DNA, the CDR3 is TGTGCCACTGTACACCGCAGCGGAAACAATGAGCAGTTCTTC. Translated, it gives CATVHRSGNNEQFF.

This chain uses TRBV6-5 with TRBJ2-3, with unresolved D. V was shortened by 6 bases and J by 5 bases, with 12 bases between the two germline ends. Germline V lookup: CDR1 MNHEY, CDR2 SVGAGI. The CDR3 sequence is 13 residues long. DNA for the CDR3: TGTGCCAGCAGCTCCCCTGGCGGAGATACGCAGTATTTT. It yields the protein CASSSPGGDTQYF.

The gene calls are TRBV11-2 and TRBJ2-5; 7 nucleotides line up with TRBD1. The CDR3 spans 16 residues. V was clipped by 6 bases and J by 1 base; unmatched bases: 11. Germline lookup yields CDR1 SGHAT and CDR2 FQNNGV. For the CDR3, the DNA is TGTGCCAGCAGTTCCCGACAGGGTGTTACCCAAGAGACCCAGTACTTC. Encoded protein: CASSSRQGVTQETQYF.

Notes on this clone: Different DNA sequences within this sample yield the same CDR3. V and J are TRBV18 and TRBJ1-5; D might be TRBD1 (6 bases). This CDR3 spans 14 amino acids. The V gene lost 3 bases and the J gene lost 6 bases, with 12 bases spanning the gap. Germline V gives CDR1 KGHSH, CDR2 LQKENI. CDR3 in amino acids: CASSPEGVGQPQHF. The DNA of the CDR3 is TGTGCCAGCTCACCCGAGGGGGTTGGTCAGCCCCAGCATTTT.

The chain has TRBV28 and TRBJ1-4; D remains unclear. The germline gives CDR1 MDHEN, CDR2 SYDVKM. The CDR3 sequence is 17 residues long. V was cut by 7 bases and J by 8 bases, with 26 bases left in between. The CDR3 DNA is TGTGCCAGCATGTCTCTCTGGGAGGGCACAGACGGGGAAAAACTGTTTTTT. Translated, it gives CASMSLWEGTDGEKLFF.

A remark on this clone: At one end the junction does not follow the germline gene, possibly because of a read error. V usage is TRBV7-7 and J usage is TRBJ2-2; D is ambiguous. From germline, CDR1 is SSHAT and CDR2 FNYEAQ (reference sequence). CDR3 length equals 13 residues. CDR3 sequence reads: CASSLGNTGELFF. The CDR3 DNA sequence: TGTGCTAGCAGCCTCGGAAACACCGGGGAGCTGTTTTTT. Drawing the rest from reference TRBV7-7 and TRBJ2-2, the complete variable domain is GAGVSQSPRYKVTKRGQDVTLRCDPISSHATLYWYQQALGQGPEFLTYFNYEAQPDKSGLPSDRFSAERPEGSISTLTIQRTEQRDSAMYRCASSLGNTGELFFGEGSRLTVL.

The chain is built from TRBV10-1 and TRBJ2-3; 9 bases map to TRBD2. Germline V lookup: CDR1 WNHNN, CDR2 SYGVQD (reference sequence). The V and J ends lost 0 bases and 5 bases, in that order; junction bases with no gene match: 0. The CDR3 sequence is 14 residues long. This chain's CDR3 is CASSESAGGDTQYF. CDR3 DNA sequence: TGCGCCAGCAGTGAGTCAGCGGGAGGAGATACGCAGTATTTT.

This chain joins TRBV5-4 and TRBJ2-1, with D tentatively TRBD2 (5 bases). Between the trimmed V and J ends, which lost 4 bases and 10 bases, there was a span of 12 bases. Germline V gene data show CDR1 as SGHNT and CDR2 as YYREEE (reference sequence). The CDR3 extends over 12 amino acids. The CDR3, as DNA: TGTGCCAGCAGCAGGGAGACGCGGGAGCAGTTCTTC. Amino acids: CASSRETREQFF.

The V call is TRBV19, the J call TRBJ1-5; the D is unclear. Per germline, CDR1 LNHDA and CDR2 SQIVND (reference sequence). V dropped 3 bases and J dropped 1 base, with 7 bases sitting between them. This CDR3 region has 14 residues. CDR3 region: CASSMGESNQPQHF. The CDR3 bases are TGTGCCAGTAGTATGGGAGAGAGCAATCAGCCCCAGCATTTT.